This T cell receptor (beta chain) comes out of a study of blood T cell repertoires in COVID-19. With regard to this clone: Distinct nucleotide sequences in the sample also encode this CDR3.

The CDR3 extends over 14 amino acids. CDR1 is SGHNT and CDR2 is YYREEE in the germline V gene (reference sequence). V lost 1 base to trimming and J lost 7 bases; unmatched junction nucleotides: 1. TCRdb keeps only in-frame clones here, not all; method: immunoSEQ multiplex PCR. This sample yields fewer than 400,000 clones, of which 85% to 95% are seen a single time; 3.9% belongs to the top ten. The study recruited people aged 18 to 89 years across more than 20 US areas. The sample comprised PBMCs or T cells enriched from blood (not recorded which). This clonotype was sampled from a woman aged 30 to 39 who had been exposed to COVID-19. The chain combines TRBV5-4 with TRBJ1-6, with 8 bases identical to TRBD1. The CDR3 reads CASSLTGGNSPLHF. CDR3 coding DNA: TGTGCCAGCAGCTTGACAGGGGGAAATTCACCCCTCCACTTT.